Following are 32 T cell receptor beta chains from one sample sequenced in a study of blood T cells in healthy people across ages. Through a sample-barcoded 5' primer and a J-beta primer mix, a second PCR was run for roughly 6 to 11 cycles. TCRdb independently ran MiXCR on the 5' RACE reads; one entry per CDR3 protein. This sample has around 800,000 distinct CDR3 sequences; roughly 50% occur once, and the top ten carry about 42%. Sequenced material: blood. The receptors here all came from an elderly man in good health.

The CDR3 sequence: CASRRQGSGANVLTF. CDR3 bases: TGTGCCAGCAGACGACAGGGCTCTGGGGCCAACGTCCTGACTTTC. The chain couples TRBV6-5 to TRBJ2-6, with 7 positions matching TRBD1. The CDR3 loop spans 15 amino acids. V was pared by 6 bases and J by 0 bases, with 2 bases of the junction left unmatched. The germline V gene has CDR1 MNHEY and CDR2 SVGAGI.

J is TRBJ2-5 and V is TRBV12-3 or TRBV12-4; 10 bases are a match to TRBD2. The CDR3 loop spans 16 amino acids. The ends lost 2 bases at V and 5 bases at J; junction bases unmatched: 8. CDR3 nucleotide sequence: TGTGCCAGCAGTTTAAGCCCGACTAGCGGGCGTGAGACCCAGTACTTC. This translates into CASSLSPTSGRETQYF.

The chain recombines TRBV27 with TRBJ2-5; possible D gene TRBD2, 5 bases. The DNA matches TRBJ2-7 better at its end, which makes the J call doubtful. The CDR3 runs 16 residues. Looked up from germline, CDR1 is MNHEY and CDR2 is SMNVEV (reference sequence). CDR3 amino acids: CASSPRHLSGPSEQYF. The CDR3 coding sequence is TGTGCCAGCAGTCCCCGTCATCTGAGCGGTCCGTCCGAGCAGTACTTC.

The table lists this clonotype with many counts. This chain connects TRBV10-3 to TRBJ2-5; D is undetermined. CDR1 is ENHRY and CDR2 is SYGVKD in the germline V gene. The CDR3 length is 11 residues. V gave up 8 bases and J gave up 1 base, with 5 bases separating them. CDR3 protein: CAIASQETQYF. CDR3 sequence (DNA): TGTGCCATCGCGTCCCAAGAGACCCAGTACTTC.

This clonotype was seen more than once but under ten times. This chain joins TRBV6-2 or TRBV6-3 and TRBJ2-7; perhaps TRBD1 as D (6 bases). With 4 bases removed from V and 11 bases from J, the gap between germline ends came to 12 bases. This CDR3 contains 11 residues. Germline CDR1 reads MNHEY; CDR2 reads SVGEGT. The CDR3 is CASSSTGKEYF. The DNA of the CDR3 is TGTGCCAGCAGTTCCACAGGGAAGGAGTACTTC.

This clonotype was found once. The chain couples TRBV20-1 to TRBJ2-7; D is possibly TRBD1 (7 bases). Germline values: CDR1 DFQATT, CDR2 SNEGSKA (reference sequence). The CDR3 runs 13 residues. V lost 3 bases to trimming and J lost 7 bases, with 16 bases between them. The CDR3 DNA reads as TGCAGTGCTAGGTGGCAGGGGGGTAATGAGCAGTACTTC. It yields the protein CSARWQGGNEQYF.

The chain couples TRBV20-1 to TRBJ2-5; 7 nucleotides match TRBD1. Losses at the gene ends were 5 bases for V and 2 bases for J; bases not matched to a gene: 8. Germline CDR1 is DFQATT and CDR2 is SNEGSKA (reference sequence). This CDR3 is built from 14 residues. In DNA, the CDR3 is TGCAGTGCTGGCCGGGGACAGAAACAAGAGACCCAGTACTTC. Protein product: CSAGRGQKQETQYF.

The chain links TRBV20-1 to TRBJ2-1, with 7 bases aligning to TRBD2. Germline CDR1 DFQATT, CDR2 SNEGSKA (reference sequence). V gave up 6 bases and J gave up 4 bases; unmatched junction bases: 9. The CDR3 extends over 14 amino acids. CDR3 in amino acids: CSASASGLYNEQFF. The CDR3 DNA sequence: TGCAGTGCCAGTGCTAGCGGTTTATACAATGAGCAGTTCTTC.

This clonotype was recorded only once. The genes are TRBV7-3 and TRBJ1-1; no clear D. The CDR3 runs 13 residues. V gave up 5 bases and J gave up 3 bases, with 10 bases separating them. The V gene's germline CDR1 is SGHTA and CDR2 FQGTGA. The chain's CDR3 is CASSVIEHTEAFF. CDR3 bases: TGTGCCAGCAGCGTAATTGAACACACTGAAGCTTTCTTT.

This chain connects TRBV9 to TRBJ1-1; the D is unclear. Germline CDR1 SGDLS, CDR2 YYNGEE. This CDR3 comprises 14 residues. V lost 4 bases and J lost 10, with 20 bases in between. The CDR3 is CASSLRTESVGAFF. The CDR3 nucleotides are TGTGCCAGCAGCCTCCGGACGGAGAGTGTCGGAGCTTTCTTT. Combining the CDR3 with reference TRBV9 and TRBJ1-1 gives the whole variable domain DSGVTQTPKHLITATGQRVTLRCSPRSGDLSVYWYQQSLDQGLQFLIQYYNGEERAKGNILERFSAQQFPDLHSELNLSSLELGDSALYFCASSLRTESVGAFFGQGTRLTVV.

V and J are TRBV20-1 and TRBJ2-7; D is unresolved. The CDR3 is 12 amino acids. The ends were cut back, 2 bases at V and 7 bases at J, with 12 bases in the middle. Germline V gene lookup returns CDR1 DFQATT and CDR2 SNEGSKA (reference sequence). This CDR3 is CSARQSSSEQYF. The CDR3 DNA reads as TGCAGTGCTAGACAGTCCAGCTCGGAGCAGTACTTC.

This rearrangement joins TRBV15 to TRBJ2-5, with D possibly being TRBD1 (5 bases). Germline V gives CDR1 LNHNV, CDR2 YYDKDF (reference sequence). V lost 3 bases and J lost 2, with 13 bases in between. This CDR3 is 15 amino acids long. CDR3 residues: CATSSATGFQETQYF. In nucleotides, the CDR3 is TGTGCCACCAGCAGCGCAACAGGATTTCAAGAGACCCAGTACTTC.

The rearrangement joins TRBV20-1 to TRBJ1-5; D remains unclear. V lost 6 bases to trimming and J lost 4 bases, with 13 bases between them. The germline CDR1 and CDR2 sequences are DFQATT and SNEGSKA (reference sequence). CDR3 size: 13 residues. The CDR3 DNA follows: TGCAGTGCACCCGTCCTTGGGAATCAGCCCCAGCATTTT. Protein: CSAPVLGNQPQHF.

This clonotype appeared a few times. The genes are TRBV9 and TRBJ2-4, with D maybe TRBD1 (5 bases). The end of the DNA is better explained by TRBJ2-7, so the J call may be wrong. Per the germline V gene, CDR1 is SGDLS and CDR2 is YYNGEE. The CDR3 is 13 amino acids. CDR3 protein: CASSIDSNYEQYF. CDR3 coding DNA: TGTGCCAGCAGCATCGACAGTAACTACGAGCAGTACTTC.

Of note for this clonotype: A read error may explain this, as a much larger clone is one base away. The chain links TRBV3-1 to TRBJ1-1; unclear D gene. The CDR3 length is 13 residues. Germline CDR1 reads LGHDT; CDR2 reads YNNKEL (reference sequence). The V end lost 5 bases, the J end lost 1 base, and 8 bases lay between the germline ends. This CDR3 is CASSLTPNTEAFF. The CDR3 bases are TGTGCCAGCAGCTTGACACCGAACACTGAAGCTTTCTTT.

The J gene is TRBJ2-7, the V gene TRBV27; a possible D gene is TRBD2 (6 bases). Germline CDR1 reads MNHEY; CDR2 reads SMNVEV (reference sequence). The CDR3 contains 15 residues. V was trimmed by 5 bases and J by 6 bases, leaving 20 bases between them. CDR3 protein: CASSPPGEYRCEQYF. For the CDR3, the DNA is TGTGCCAGCAGTCCCCCGGGGGAGTATCGCTGCGAGCAGTACTTC.

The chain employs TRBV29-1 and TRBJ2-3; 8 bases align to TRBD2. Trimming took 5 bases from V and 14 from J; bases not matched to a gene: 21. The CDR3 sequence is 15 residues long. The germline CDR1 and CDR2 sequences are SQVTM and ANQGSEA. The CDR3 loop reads CSVFLSSGIDRYAYF. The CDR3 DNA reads TGCAGCGTTTTCCTTAGTAGCGGGATTGACAGATACGCGTATTTT.

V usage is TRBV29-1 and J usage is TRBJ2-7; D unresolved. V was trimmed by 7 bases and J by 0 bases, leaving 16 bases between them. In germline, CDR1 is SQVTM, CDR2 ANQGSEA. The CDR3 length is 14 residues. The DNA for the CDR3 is TGCAGCGCAAAGTCCGGTTCCAGCTCCTACGAGCAGTACTTC. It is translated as CSAKSGSSSYEQYF.

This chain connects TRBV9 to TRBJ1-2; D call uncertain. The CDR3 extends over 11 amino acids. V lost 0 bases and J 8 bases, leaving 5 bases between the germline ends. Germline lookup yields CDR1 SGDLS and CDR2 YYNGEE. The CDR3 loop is CASSVVGGYTF. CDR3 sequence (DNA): TGTGCCAGCAGCGTAGTGGGCGGCTACACCTTC. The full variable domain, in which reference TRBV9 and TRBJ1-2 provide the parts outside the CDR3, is DSGVTQTPKHLITATGQRVTLRCSPRSGDLSVYWYQQSLDQGLQFLIQYYNGEERAKGNILERFSAQQFPDLHSELNLSSLELGDSALYFCASSVVGGYTFGSGTRLTVV.

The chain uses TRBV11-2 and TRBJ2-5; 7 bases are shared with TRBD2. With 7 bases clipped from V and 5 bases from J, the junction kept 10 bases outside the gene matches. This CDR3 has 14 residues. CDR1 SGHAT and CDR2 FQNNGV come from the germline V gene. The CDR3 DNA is TGTGCCAGCACCAAACTAGCGCTTGGGGAGACCCAGTACTTC. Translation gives CASTKLALGETQYF.

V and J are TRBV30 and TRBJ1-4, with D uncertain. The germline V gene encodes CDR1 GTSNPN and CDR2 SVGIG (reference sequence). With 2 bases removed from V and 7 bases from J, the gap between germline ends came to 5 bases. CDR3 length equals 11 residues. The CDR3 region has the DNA TGTGCCTGGAGTCTGAGTGAAAAACTGTTTTTT. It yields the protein CAWSLSEKLFF.

The CDR3 region is CASRRGLAGDNHEQFF. The CDR3, as DNA: TGTGCCAGCAGACGGGGACTAGCGGGAGATAACCATGAGCAGTTCTTC. The chain uses TRBV11-2 and TRBJ2-1; 14 bases agree with TRBD2. J gave up 8 bases and V 6 bases, and 9 bases lay outside the gene matches. The CDR3 sequence is 16 residues long. Germline CDR1 reads SGHAT; CDR2 reads FQNNGV.

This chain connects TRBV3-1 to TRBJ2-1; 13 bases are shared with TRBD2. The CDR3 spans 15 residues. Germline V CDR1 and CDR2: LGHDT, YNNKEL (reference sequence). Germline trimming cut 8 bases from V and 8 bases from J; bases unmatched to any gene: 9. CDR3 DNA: TGTGCCAGCGTTTCGACTAGCGGGAGGTTCCATGAGCAGTTCTTC. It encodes CASVSTSGRFHEQFF.

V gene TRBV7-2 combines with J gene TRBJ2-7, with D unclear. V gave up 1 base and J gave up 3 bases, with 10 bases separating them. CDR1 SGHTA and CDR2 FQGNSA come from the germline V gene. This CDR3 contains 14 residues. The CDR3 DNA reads TGTGCCAGCAGCTTAGGCGGAACCCTCTACGAGCAGTACTTC. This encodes CASSLGGTLYEQYF.

CDR3 coding DNA: TGCAGTGCTAGTTCCGCTAGCAATCAGCCCCAGCATTTT. Translation: CSASSASNQPQHF. The rearrangement links TRBV20-1 to TRBJ1-5; D ambiguous. The CDR3 is 13 residues long. The V end was cut by 3 bases, the J end by 0 bases, with 6 bases between. Germline values: CDR1 DFQATT, CDR2 SNEGSKA (reference sequence).

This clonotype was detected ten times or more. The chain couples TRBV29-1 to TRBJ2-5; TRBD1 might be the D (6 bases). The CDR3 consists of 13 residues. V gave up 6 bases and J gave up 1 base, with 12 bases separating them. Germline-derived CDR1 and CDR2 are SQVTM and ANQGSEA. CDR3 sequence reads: CSVPVTGQETQYF. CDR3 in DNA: TGCAGCGTCCCCGTGACAGGCCAAGAGACCCAGTACTTC.

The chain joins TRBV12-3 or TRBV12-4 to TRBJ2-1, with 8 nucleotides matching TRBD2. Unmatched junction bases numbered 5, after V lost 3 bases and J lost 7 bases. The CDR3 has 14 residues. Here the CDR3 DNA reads TGTGCCAGCAGTTTTATCGGGGGGGAAAATGAGCAGTTCTTC. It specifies CASSFIGGENEQFF.

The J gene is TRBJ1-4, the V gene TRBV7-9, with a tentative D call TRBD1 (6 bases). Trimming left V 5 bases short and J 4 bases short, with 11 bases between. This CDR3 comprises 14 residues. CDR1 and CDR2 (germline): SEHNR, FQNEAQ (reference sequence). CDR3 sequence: CASSIRGYNEKLFF. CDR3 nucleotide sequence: TGTGCCAGCAGCATCAGGGGTTATAATGAAAAACTGTTTTTT.

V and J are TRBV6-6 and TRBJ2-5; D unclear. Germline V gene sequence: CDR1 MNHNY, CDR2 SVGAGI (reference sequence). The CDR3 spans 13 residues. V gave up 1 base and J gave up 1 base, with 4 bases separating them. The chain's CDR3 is CASSYWVQETQYF. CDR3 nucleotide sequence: TGTGCCAGCAGTTACTGGGTCCAAGAGACCCAGTACTTC.

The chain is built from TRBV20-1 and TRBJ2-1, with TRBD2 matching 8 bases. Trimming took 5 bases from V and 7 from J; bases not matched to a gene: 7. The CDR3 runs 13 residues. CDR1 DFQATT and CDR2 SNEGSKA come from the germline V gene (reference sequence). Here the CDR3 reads CSARRGGTNEQFF. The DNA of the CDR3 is TGCAGTGCTCGCCGGGGGGGGACAAATGAGCAGTTCTTC.

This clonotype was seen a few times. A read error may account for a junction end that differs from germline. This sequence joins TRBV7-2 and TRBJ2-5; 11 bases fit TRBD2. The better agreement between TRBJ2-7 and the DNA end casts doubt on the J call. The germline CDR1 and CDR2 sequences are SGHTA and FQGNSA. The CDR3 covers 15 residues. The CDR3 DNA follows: TGTGCCAGCAGCCTAGCCGGCCTAGCGGGAGGCGAGCAGTACTTC. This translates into CASSLAGLAGGEQYF.

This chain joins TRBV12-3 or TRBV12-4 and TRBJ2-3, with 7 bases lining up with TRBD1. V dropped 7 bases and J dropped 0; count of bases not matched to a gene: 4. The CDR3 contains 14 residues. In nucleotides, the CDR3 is TGTGCCAGCACTTCGACAGGGAGCACAGATACGCAGTATTTT. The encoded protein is CASTSTGSTDTQYF.